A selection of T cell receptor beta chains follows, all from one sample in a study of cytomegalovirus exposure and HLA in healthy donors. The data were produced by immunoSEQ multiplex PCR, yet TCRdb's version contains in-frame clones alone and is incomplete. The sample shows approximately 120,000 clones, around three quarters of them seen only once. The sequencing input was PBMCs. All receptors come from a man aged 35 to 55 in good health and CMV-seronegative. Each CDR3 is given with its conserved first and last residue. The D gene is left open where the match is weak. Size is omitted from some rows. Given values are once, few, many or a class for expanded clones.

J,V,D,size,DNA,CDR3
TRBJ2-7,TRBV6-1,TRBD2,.,TGTGCCAGCAGTGGGGGAGGGCTACGAAGCTCCTACGAGCAGTACTTC,CASSGGGLRSSYEQYF
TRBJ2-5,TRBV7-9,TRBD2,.,TGTGCCAGTAAGCGGGGGGCGGGAGAGACCCAGTACTTC,CASKRGAGETQYF
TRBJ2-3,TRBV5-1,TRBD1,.,TGCGCCAGCAAGGAGACAGGGGGAGGGGGTACGCAGTATTTT,CASKETGGGGTQYF
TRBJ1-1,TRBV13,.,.,TGTGCCAGCAATCGACTGGGGGGGGACACTGAAGCTTTCTTT,CASNRLGGDTEAFF
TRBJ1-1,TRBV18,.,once,TGTGCCAGCTCACCACCGGGAGCAGGTGTTTTAGGAGCTTTCTTT,CASSPPGAGVLGAFF
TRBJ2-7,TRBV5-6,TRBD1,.,TGTGCCAGCAGCCCACCCCGGGACAGAACCTACGAGCAGTACTTC,CASSPPRDRTYEQYF
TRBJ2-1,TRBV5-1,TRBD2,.,TGCGCCAGCAGCCCCCACGCGGGGGGCTCTTACAATGAGCAGTTCTTC,CASSPHAGGSYNEQFF
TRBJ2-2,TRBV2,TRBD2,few,TGTGCCAGCAGTGGGGGCGGGGGAGTGAACACCGGGGAGCTGTTTTTT,CASSGGGGVNTGELFF
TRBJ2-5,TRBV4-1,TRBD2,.,TGCGCCAGCAGCACGACTAGCACAACCCAAGAGACCCAGTACTTC,CASSTTSTTQETQYF
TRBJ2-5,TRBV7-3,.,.,TGTGCCAGCAGCTTATCGTGGACTTCCCTCGAGACCCAGTACTTC,CASSLSWTSLETQYF
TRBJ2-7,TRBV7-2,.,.,TGTGCCAGCAGCTTAGATGGGGGGACCTACGAGCAGTACTTC,CASSLDGGTYEQYF
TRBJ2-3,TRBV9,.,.,TGTGCCAGCAGCGTAGAATTAGGCACAGATACGCAGTATTTT,CASSVELGTDTQYF
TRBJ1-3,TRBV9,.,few,TGTGCCAGCAGCGTAGAGGGGATCTCTGGAAACACCATATATTTT,CASSVEGISGNTIYF
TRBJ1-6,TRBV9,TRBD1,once,TGTGCCAGCAGCCCGACAGGGAGTCCTAGTTATTCACCCCTCCACTTT,CASSPTGSPSYSPLHF
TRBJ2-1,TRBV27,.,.,TGTGCCAGCAGAAGCCGGGACATACAAACACCGAGCTCCTACAATGAGCAGTTCTTC,CASRSRDIQTPSSYNEQFF
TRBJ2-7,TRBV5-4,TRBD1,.,TGTGCCAGCAGCTTGGAAGCCGGGACAGCTCCCTACGAGCAGTACTTC,CASSLEAGTAPYEQYF
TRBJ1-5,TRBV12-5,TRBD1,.,TGTGCTAGTGGTCGCGGGCAGGGGGATAGCAATCAGCCCCAGCATTTT,CASGRGQGDSNQPQHF
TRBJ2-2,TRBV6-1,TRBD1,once,TGTGCCAGCGTCGGGACAGCGAACACCGGGGAGCTGTTTTTT,CASVGTANTGELFF
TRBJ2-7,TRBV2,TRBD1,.,TGTGCCAGCAGTCCTGAACGACCGGGACAGGGATATTACGAGCAGTACTTC,CASSPERPGQGYYEQYF
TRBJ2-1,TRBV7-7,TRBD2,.,TGTGCTAGCAGCTTTTTAGCGGGGGGGCCCAATGAGCAGTTCTTC,CASSFLAGGPNEQFF
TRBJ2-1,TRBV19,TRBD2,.,TGTGCCAGTAGTATAGGCCCGCCGGGGACTAGCCGACGGAGTGAGCAGTTCTTC,CASSIGPPGTSRRSEQFF
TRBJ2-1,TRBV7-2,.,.,TGTGCCAGCAGCTTATTCCGGGACAATGAGCAGTTCTTC,CASSLFRDNEQFF
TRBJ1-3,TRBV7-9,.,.,TGTGCCAGCAGCCAACAGAAGGCCCTATCGGACACCATATATTTT,CASSQQKALSDTIYF
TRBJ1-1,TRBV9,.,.,TGTGCCAGCAGCGTAGACCCCCAGCAGGGTGGCATGGGGAATGAAGCTTTCTTT,CASSVDPQQGGMGNEAFF
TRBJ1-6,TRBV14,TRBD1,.,TGTGCCAGCAGCCAGACAGGGTCCGGGTCACCCCTCCACTTT,CASSQTGSGSPLHF
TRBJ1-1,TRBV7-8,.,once,TGTGCCAGCAGCTTAATACCGGGGGGGAACACTGAAGCTTTCTTT,CASSLIPGGNTEAFF
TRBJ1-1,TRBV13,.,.,TGTGCCAGCAGCTCCGGCAGGGAAGCTTTCTTT,CASSSGREAFF
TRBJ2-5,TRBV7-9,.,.,TGTGCCAGCAGCACGCCACCCCAGGGTGTCCCAGAGACCCAGTACTTC,CASSTPPQGVPETQYF
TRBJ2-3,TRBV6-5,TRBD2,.,TGTGCCAGCAGTTACGGAGGGACTAGCGGGACAGATACGCAGTATTTT,CASSYGGTSGTDTQYF
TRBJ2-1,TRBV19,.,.,TGTGCCAGTAGGCCAACTAGTCCCTCCTACAATGAGCAGTTCTTC,CASRPTSPSYNEQFF
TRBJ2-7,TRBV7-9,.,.,TGTGCCAGCATGCCAGGGTCAAGCTCCTACGAGCAGTACTTC,CASMPGSSSYEQYF
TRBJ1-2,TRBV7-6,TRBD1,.,TGTGCCAGCAGCCTGACAGGGGTGAATGGCTACACCTTC,CASSLTGVNGYTF
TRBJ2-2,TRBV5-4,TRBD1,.,TGTGCCAGCAGCGGGACAGGGGTTCACACCGGGGAGCTGTTTTTT,CASSGTGVHTGELFF
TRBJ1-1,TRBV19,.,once,TGTGCCAGTAGTCCGAGGGTTACTGAAGCTTTCTTT,CASSPRVTEAFF
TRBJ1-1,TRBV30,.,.,TGTGCCTGGAGTGACAGGGATGAAGCTTTCTTT,CAWSDRDEAFF
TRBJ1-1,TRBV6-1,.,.,TGTGCCAGCAGGACGACAGAGTTGAACACTGAAGCTTTCTTT,CASRTTELNTEAFF
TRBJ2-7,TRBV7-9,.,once,TGTGCCAGCAGCTTAGGTGGGGGGGCCAGCTACGAGCAGTACTTC,CASSLGGGASYEQYF
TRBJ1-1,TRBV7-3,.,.,TGTGCCAGCAGCTCCCTTCCGAGGGCTGAAGCTTTCTTT,CASSSLPRAEAFF
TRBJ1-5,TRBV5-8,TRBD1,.,TGTGCCAGCAGCTTGGCCTATGGTACAGGGGTAAGCAATCAGCCCCAGCATTTT,CASSLAYGTGVSNQPQHF
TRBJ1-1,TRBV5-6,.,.,TGTGCCAGCAGCTTGGGGCGGGGCTGGGGAGAAGCTTTCTTT,CASSLGRGWGEAFF
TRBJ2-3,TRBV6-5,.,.,TGTGCCAGCTTGGTTAGCGGAACAGATACGCAGTATTTT,CASLVSGTDTQYF
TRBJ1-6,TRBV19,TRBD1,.,TGTGCCAGTACCCTCTACAACCCAGGGGGCAATTCACCCCTCCACTTT,CASTLYNPGGNSPLHF
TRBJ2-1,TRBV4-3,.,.,TGCGCCAGCAGCCAAGCTGGGGGCCCCCGTAATGAGCAGTTCTTC,CASSQAGGPRNEQFF
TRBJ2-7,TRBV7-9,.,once,TGTGCCAGCAGCTTCGGTGGTAGGGACACCACCTACGAGCAGTACTTC,CASSFGGRDTTYEQYF
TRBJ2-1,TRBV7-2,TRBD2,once,TGTGCCAGCAGCTTAGGTTTGCGGGGGGGAACCTACAATGAGCAGTTCTTC,CASSLGLRGGTYNEQFF